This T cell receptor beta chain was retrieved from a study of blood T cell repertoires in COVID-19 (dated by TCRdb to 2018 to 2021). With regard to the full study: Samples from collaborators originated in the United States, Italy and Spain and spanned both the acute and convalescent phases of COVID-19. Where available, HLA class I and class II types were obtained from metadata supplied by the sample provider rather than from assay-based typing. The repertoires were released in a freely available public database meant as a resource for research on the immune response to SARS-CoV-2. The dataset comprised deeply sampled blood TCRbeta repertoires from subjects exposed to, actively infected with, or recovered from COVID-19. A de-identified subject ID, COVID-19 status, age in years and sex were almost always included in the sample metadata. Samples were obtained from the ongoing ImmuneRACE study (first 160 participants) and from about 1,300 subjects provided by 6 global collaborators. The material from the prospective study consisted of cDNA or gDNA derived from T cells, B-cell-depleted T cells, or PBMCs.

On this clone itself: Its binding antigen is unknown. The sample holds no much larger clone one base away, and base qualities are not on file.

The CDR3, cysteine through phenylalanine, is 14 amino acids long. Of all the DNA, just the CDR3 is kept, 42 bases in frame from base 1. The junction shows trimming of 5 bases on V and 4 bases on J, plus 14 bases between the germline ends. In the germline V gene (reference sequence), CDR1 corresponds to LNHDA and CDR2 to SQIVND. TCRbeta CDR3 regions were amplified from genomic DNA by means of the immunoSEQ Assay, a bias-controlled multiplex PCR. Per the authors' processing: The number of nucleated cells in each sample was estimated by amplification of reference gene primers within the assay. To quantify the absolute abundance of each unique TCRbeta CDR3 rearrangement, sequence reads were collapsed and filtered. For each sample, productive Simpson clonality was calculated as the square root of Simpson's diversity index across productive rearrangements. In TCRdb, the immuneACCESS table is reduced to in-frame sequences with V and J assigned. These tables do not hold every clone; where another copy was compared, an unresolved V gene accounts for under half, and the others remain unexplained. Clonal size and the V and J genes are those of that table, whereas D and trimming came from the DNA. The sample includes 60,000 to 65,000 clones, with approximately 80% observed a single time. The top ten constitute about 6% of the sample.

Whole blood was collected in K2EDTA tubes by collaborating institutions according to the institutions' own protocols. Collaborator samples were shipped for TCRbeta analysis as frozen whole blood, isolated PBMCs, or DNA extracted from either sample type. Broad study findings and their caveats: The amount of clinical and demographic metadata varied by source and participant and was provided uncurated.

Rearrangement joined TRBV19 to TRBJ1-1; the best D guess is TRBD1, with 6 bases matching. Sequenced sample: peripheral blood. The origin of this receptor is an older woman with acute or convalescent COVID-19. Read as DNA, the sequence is TGTGCCAGTAGTTATACTACAGGGCCCACTGAAGCTTTCTTT. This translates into CASSYTTGPTEAFF.